The subject of this entry is one T cell receptor beta chain. This entry is derived from a study of technical replicates of blood from several donors. Only in-frame clones appear in the TCRdb table, and some are missing; sequencing was by immunoSEQ multiplex PCR. The sample shows under 95,000 clones, more than 95% of them seen only once. This clonotype originated in a human donor in good health. Sequencing input: T cells isolated from PBMCs.

The CDR3 loop is CASSGTEPNYGYTF. The CDR3 region has the DNA TGCGCCAGCAGTGGGACAGAGCCTAACTATGGCTACACCTTC. The V gene is TRBV10-2, the J gene TRBJ1-2; D may be TRBD1 (6 bases). Germline V gives CDR1 WSHSY, CDR2 SAAADI. V lost 4 bases to trimming and J lost 0 bases, with 9 bases between them. The CDR3 loop spans 14 amino acids.